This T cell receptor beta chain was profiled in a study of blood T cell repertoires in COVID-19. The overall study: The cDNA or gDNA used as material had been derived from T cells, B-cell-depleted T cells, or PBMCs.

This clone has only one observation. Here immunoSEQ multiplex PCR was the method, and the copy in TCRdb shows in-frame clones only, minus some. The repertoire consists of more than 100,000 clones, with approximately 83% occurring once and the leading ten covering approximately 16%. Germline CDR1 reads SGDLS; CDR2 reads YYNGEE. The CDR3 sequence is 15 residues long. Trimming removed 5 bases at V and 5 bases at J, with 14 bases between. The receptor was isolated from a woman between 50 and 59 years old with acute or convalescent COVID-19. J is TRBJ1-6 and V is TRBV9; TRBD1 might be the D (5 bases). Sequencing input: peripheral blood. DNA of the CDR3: TGTGCCAGCAGAAGGGGAATAGGGGATAATTCACCCCTCCACTTT. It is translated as CASRRGIGDNSPLHF.